This T cell receptor (beta chain) was identified during a study of T cell responses to AZD1222 COVID-19 vaccine. Notes on the study in general: The donor cohort was predominantly white British with a female majority, and clonal diversity may have been underestimated. Per reports, nearly half of all spike-specific TCRs target regions that are unmutated in variants. Baseline seropositives among AZD1222 recipients totaled only 5 to 7.

V was trimmed by 7 bases and J by 1 base, leaving 10 bases between them. This CDR3 has 14 residues. The V gene's germline CDR1 is SGHTA and CDR2 FQGNSA. Profiled with immunoSEQ multiplex PCR; TCRdb holds only in-frame clones, not every one. The table includes around 58,000 clones, around 84% detected once. To note about this clone: Its antigen remains unknown.

The gene calls are TRBV7-2 and TRBJ2-2; D is undetermined. The specimen comprised peripheral blood, sampled on day 0 of AZD1222 vaccination. The clonotype was recovered from an adult in good health. DNA of the CDR3: TGTGCCAGCAACGGACGCGTGAACACCGGGGAGCTGTTTTTT. Its translation is CASNGRVNTGELFF.